This T cell receptor (beta chain) stems from a study of shared clonotypes between healthy human individuals. General study points: Enrolling few donors narrowed the genetic and exposure-history diversity that was represented.

As defined, naive CD8 cells were CD45RO-negative and positively selected for CCR7, with terminally differentiated effector memory CD45RA+ cells excluded. The germline V gene has CDR1 SEHNR and CDR2 FQNEAQ (reference sequence). The CDR3 has 13 residues. V gave up 6 bases and J gave up 5 bases, with 11 bases separating them. Several immunoSEQ 96-well plates shared each subset's DNA, each plate a replicate. The protocol was immunoSEQ multiplex PCR, while the TCRdb copy is restricted to in-frame clones and leaves out a portion. The data hold about 2 million clones, with roughly 94% observed a single time. Remarks on this clone: Its antigen is undetermined.

The receptor was derived from a man between 18 and 35 years old in good health. V gene TRBV7-9 combines with J gene TRBJ2-1; tentatively, D is TRBD1 or TRBD2 (6 bases each). The sample comprised naive CD8+ T cells sorted from blood. The CDR3 DNA is TGTGCCAGCAGGGGGGGCGCCAACAATGAGCAGTTCTTC. Its translation: CASRGGANNEQFF. The variable domain in full, with the rest retrieved from reference TRBV7-9 and TRBJ2-1, is DTGVSQNPRHKITKRGQNVTFRCDPISEHNRLYWYRQTLGQGPEFLTYFQNEAQLEKSRLLSDRFSAERPKGSFSTLEIQRTEQGDSAMYLCASRGGANNEQFFGPGTRLTVL.